The 10 T cell receptor beta chains below all came from one sample that was sequenced in a study of blood T cell repertoires in COVID-19. The protocol was immunoSEQ multiplex PCR, while the TCRdb copy is restricted to in-frame clones and leaves out a portion. The repertoire holds some 260,000 clones, with 88% as singletons. Sequenced sample: peripheral blood. These receptors were taken from a human donor in a cohort sampled during active COVID-19.

This sequence joins TRBV5-4 and TRBJ2-5; weak D call: TRBD2 (5 bases). This CDR3 has 16 residues. The ends were cut back, 0 bases at V and 2 bases at J, with 14 bases in the middle. Germline V gene lookup returns CDR1 SGHNT and CDR2 YYREEE (reference sequence). CDR3 residues: CASSLGVSGPQETQYF. The CDR3 coding sequence is TGTGCCAGCAGCTTGGGGGTGAGCGGCCCTCAAGAGACCCAGTACTTC.

V gene TRBV28 combines with J gene TRBJ2-7; 7 nucleotides agree with TRBD1. The CDR3 length is 15 residues. Trimming at V came to 6 bases and at J to 1 base, leaving 9 bases not matched to a gene. Germline assignment: CDR1 MDHEN and CDR2 SYDVKM. CDR3 region: CASRGTGVGSYEQYF. The CDR3 nucleotides are TGTGCCAGCAGGGGTACAGGGGTCGGGTCCTACGAGCAGTACTTC.

In DNA, the CDR3 is TGTGCCAGCAGCTCGATACGAGGGACTAGCGGGAGAAATGAGCAGTTCTTC. Its translation is CASSSIRGTSGRNEQFF. The chain has TRBV7-3 and TRBJ2-1; 14 bases fit TRBD2. The germline V gene encodes CDR1 SGHTA and CDR2 FQGTGA. The CDR3 is 17 amino acids. V gave up 4 bases and J gave up 7 bases; unmatched junction bases: 9.

This clone came up once. The chain links TRBV5-8 to TRBJ1-6, with 7 positions matching TRBD1. The CDR3 extends over 13 amino acids. In germline, CDR1 is SGHTS, CDR2 YDEGEE. V shed 3 bases, J shed 7 bases, and the junction held 1 base outside the gene matches. CDR3 region: CASSSGGNSPLHF. As DNA, the CDR3 is TGTGCCAGCAGCTCAGGGGGGAATTCACCCCTCCACTTT.

The chain has TRBV9 and TRBJ2-7, with D possibly TRBD2 on 6 matching bases. The V end lost 0 bases, the J end lost 0 bases, and 10 bases lay between the germline ends. The CDR3 loop spans 15 amino acids. Germline values: CDR1 SGDLS, CDR2 YYNGEE. Here the CDR3 reads CASSVGVAASYEQYF. The CDR3, as DNA: TGTGCCAGCAGCGTAGGCGTAGCGGCCTCCTACGAGCAGTACTTC.

This clone has just one count. CDR3 loop: CASSLAVAGRSTDTQYF. In DNA, the CDR3 is TGTGCCAGCAGCTTAGCGGTGGCGGGAAGAAGCACAGATACGCAGTATTTT. The genes are TRBV7-8 and TRBJ2-3; possible D gene TRBD2, 6 bases. There are 17 residues in the CDR3. V lost 0 bases and J 0 bases, leaving 13 bases between the germline ends. CDR1 and CDR2 (germline): SGHVS, FQNEAQ. The full variable domain, its missing parts supplied by reference TRBV7-8 and TRBJ2-3, is GAGVSQSPRYKVAKRGQDVALRCDPISGHVSLFWYQQALGQGPEFLTYFQNEAQLDKSGLPSDRFFAERPEGSVSTLKIQRTQQEDSAVYLCASSLAVAGRSTDTQYFGPGTRLTVL.

This clone has only a few counts. This rearrangement joins TRBV3-1 (or the pseudogene TRBV3-2) to TRBJ1-3; D ambiguous. V lost 0 bases and J 8 bases, leaving 8 bases between the germline ends. Germline-derived CDR1 and CDR2 are LGHDT and YNNKEL (reference sequence). This CDR3 has 13 amino acids. The CDR3 spells CASSQDIPDTIYF. Written as DNA, the CDR3 is TGTGCCAGCAGCCAAGATATTCCGGACACCATATATTTT.

The V call is TRBV9, the J call TRBJ1-1; the D gene is possibly TRBD1 (6 bases). This CDR3 has 17 amino acids. Germline V gene lookup returns CDR1 SGDLS and CDR2 YYNGEE. The V gene lost 3 bases and the J gene lost 7 bases, with 25 bases spanning the gap. CDR3 coding DNA: TGTGCCAGCAGCGCGACCTTTGGATACCGGGACAAGGATGAAGCTTTCTTT. Translated: CASSATFGYRDKDEAFF.

The rearrangement uses TRBV12-3 or TRBV12-4 and TRBJ2-5; D is perhaps TRBD1 (5 bases). CDR3 length: 13 amino acids. V was trimmed by 3 bases and J by 4 bases, leaving 9 bases between them. In nucleotides, the CDR3 is TGTGCCAGCAGTTTCAGGGTCCGAGAGACCCAGTACTTC. The encoded protein is CASSFRVRETQYF.

V gene TRBV4-3 combines with J gene TRBJ2-3; 8 bases agree with TRBD2. The CDR3 spans 16 residues. Germline V gene data show CDR1 as LGHNA and CDR2 as YSLEER. J gave up 4 bases and V 4 bases, and 10 bases lay outside the gene matches. The CDR3 region is CASSRSSAGLADTQYF. The CDR3 region has the DNA TGCGCCAGCAGCCGGAGTTCAGCGGGACTAGCAGATACGCAGTATTTT.